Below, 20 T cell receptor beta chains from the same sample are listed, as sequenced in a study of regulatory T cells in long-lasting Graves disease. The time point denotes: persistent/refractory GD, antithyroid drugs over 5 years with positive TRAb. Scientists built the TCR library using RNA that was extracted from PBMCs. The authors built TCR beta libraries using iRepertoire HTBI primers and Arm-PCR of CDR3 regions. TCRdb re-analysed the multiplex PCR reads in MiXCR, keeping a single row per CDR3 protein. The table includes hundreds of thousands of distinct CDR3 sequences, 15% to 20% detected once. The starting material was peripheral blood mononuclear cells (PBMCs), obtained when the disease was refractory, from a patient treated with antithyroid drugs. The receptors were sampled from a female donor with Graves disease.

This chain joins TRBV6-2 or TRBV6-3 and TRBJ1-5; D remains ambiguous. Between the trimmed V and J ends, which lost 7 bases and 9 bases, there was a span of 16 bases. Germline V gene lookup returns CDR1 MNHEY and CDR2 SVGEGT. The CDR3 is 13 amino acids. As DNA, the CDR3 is TGTGCCAGCACCCTCGACGGTTATCGGCCCCAGCATTTT. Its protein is CASTLDGYRPQHF.

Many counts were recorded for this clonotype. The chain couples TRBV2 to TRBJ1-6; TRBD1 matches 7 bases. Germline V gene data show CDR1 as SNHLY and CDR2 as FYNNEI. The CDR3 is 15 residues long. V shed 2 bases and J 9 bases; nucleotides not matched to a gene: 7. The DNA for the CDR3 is TGTGCCAGCAGTGAACAGGGGGTGGTCGCTTCACCCCTCCACTTT. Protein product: CASSEQGVVASPLHF.

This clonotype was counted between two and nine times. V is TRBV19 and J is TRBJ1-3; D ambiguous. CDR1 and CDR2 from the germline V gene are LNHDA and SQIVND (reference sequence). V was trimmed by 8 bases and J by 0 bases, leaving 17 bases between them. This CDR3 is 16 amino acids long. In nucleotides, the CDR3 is TGTGCCAGTTCCTGGAGGGCGCCGATCTCTGGAAACACCATATATTTT. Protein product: CASSWRAPISGNTIYF.

CDR3 DNA: TGTGCCAGCAGCAACGGGCCCTGGGGGGTGAACACTGAAGCTTTCTTT. Amino acid sequence: CASSNGPWGVNTEAFF. This chain connects TRBV7-9 to TRBJ1-1; tentatively, D is TRBD1 (5 bases). V dropped 5 bases and J dropped 0 bases, with 16 bases sitting between them. The V gene's germline CDR1 is SEHNR and CDR2 FQNEAQ (reference sequence). The CDR3 loop spans 16 amino acids.

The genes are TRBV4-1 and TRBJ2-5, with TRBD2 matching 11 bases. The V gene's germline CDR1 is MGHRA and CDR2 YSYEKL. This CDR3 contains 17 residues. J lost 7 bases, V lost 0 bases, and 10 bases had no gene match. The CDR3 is CASSQDLAGGPRWTQYF. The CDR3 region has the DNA TGCGCCAGCAGCCAAGATTTAGCGGGAGGGCCAAGATGGACCCAGTACTTC.

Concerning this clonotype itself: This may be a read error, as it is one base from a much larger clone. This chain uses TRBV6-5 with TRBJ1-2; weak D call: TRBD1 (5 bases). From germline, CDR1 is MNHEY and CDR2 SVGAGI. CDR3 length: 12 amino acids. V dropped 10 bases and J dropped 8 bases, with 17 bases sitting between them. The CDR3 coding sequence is TGTGCCACCAAGGACAATCAATCCGGCTACACCTTC. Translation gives CATKDNQSGYTF.

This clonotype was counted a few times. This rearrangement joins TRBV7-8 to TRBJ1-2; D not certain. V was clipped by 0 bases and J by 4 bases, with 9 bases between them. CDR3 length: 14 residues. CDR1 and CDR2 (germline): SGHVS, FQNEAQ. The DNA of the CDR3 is TGTGCCAGCAGCTTAGCCGGAGGCTTCTATGGCTACACCTTC. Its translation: CASSLAGGFYGYTF.

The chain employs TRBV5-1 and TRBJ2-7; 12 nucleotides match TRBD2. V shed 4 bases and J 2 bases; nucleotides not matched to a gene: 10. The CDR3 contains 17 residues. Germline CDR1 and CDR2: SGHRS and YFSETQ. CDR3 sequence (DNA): TGCGCCAGCAGCCAGAGACTAGCGGGAGCCCTCCCCTACGAGCAGTACTTC. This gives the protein CASSQRLAGALPYEQYF.

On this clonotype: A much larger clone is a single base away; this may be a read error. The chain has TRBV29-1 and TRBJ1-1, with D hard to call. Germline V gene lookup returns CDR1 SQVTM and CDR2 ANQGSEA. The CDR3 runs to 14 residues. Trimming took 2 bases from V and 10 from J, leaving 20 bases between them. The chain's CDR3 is CSVEPSDGYSGAFF. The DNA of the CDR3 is TGCAGCGTTGAACCGTCGGACGGATATAGTGGAGCTTTCTTT.

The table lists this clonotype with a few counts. CDR3 sequence reads: CASSLVRPNTEAFF. The CDR3 DNA reads as TGCGCCAGCAGCTTGGTACGGCCGAACACTGAAGCTTTCTTT. The V call is TRBV5-1, the J call TRBJ1-1, with D unclear. CDR3 length: 14 amino acids. V was clipped by 0 bases and J by 1 base, with 7 bases between them. In germline, CDR1 is SGHRS, CDR2 YFSETQ.

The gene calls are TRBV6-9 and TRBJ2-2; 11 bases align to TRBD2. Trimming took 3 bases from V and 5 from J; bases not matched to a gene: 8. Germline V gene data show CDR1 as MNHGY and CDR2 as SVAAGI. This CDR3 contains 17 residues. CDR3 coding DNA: TGTGCCAGCAGTTACGTAGCGGGAGGGCCCTCAACCGGGGAGCTGTTTTTT. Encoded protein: CASSYVAGGPSTGELFF.

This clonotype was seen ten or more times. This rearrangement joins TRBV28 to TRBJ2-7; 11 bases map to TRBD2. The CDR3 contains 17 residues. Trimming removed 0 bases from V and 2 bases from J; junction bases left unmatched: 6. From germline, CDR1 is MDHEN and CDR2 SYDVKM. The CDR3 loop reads CASSLWGLADNPYEQYF. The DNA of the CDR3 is TGTGCCAGCAGTTTATGGGGACTAGCGGACAACCCCTACGAGCAGTACTTC.

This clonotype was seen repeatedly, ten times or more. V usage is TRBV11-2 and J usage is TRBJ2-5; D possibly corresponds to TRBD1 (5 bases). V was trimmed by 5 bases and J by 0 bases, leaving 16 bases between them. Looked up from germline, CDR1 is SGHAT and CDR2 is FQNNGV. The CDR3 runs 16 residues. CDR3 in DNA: TGTGCCAGCAGCAAAATAGCAGGGATTTACCAAGAGACCCAGTACTTC. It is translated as CASSKIAGIYQETQYF.

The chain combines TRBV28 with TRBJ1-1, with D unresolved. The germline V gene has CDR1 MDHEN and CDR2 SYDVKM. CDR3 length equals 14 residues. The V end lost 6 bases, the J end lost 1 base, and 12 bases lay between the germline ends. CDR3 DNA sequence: TGTGCCAGCAGCCCTCCGGCGGCGAACACTGAAGCTTTCTTT. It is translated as CASSPPAANTEAFF.

CDR3 in amino acids: CASSSGQGKGYTF. CDR3 sequence (DNA): TGTGCCAGCAGCTCGGGACAGGGGAAAGGCTACACCTTC. This chain uses TRBV7-8 with TRBJ1-2; 10 bases agree with TRBD1. The V gene end was trimmed by 4 bases and the J gene end by 8 bases; junction bases not matched to a gene: 4. The CDR3 runs to 13 residues. Germline V gene lookup returns CDR1 SGHVS and CDR2 FQNEAQ.

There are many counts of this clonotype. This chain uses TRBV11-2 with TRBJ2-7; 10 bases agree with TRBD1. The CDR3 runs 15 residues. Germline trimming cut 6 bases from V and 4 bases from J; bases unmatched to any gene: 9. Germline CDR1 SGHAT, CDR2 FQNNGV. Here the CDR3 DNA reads TGTGCCAGCAGACGCCCCGGGACAGGGGAATACGAGCAGTACTTC. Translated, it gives CASRRPGTGEYEQYF.

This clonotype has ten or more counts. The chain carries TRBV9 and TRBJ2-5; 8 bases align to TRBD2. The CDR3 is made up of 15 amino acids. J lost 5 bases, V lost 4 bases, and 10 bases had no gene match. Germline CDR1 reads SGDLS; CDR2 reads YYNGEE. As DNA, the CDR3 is TGTGCCAGCAGCTATGACGGGAGGGGTGCGGAGACCCAGTACTTC. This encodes CASSYDGRGAETQYF.

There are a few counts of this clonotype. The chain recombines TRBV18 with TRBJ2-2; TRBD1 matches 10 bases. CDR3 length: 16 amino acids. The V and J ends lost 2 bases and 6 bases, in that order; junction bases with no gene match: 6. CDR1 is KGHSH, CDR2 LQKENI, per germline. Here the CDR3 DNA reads TGTGCCAGCTCACCAAGGAGACAGGGGGCGGCCGGGGAGCTGTTTTTT. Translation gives CASSPRRQGAAGELFF.

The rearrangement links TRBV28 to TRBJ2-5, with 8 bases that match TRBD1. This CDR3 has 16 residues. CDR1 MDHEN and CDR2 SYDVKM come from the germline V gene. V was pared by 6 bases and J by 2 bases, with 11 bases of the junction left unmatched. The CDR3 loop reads CASRSGQGIWQETQYF. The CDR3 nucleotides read TGTGCCAGCAGATCCGGACAGGGCATCTGGCAAGAGACCCAGTACTTC.

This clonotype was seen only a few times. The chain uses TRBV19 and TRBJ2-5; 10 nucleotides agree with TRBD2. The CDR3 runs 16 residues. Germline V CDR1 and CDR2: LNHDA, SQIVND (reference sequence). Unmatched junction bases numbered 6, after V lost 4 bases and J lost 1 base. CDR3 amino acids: CASSSSGLASQETQYF. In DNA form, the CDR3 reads TGTGCCAGTAGTAGTTCGGGACTAGCGTCCCAAGAGACCCAGTACTTC. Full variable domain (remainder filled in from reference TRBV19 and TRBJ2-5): DGGITQSPKYLFRKEGQNVTLSCEQNLNHDAMYWYRQDPGQGLRLIYYSQIVNDFQKGDIAEGYSVSREKKESFPLTVTSAQKNPTAFYLCASSSSGLASQETQYFGPGTRLLVL.